This TCR beta chain was obtained from a study of response to subunit inactivated influenza vaccine. General study findings and limits: Each seasonal influenza vaccination recruits few new T cells, the authors suggested.

A single record per CDR3 protein comes from TCRdb applying MiXCR to the RT-PCR reads. Of 500,000 to 600,000 distinct CDR3 sequences listed, approximately 12% are singletons. The CDR3 covers 16 residues. The V gene end was trimmed by 2 bases and the J gene end by 8 bases; junction bases not matched to a gene: 10. Germline V gene lookup returns CDR1 MNHEY and CDR2 SMNVEV (reference sequence). Turning to this clonotype: No antigen is known for it.

The receptor was isolated from a man aged 50 to 60 who received an inactivated influenza vaccine. The specimen was PBMCs from blood, collected on the day of vaccination. The V gene is TRBV27, the J gene TRBJ2-1; 9 nucleotides line up with TRBD2. As DNA, the CDR3 is TGTGCCAGCAGTTTAGGGGACGGCGGGGGGGCCCATGAGCAGTTCTTC. It is translated as CASSLGDGGGAHEQFF.